This entry describes one T cell receptor (beta chain). Its specificity is not known. The data originate from a study of PD-1 blockade in mismatch repair-deficient tumors. Study outcomes and limitations: Tumor-resident clones, often absent from pretreatment blood, expanded after pembrolizumab and then contracted.

Clones were sequenced by immunoSEQ multiplex PCR, and TCRdb holds only the in-frame ones, with some missing. The sample shows some 130,000 clones, 88% of them seen only once. Germline CDR1 MNHEY, CDR2 SVGAGI. The CDR3 runs to 15 residues. V shed 2 bases and J shed 6 bases, with 14 bases lying between them. TCR sequencing covered a few patients who responded to pembrolizumab. The starting material was peripheral blood, obtained 70 to 72 weeks after starting pembrolizumab. The rearrangement uses TRBV6-5 and TRBJ2-1, with D uncertain. The TCR sequence derives from an adult with mismatch repair-deficient cancer. CDR3 region: CASSYTSQLSNEQFF. The CDR3 DNA reads as TGTGCCAGCAGTTACACCTCGCAACTGTCCAATGAGCAGTTCTTC.